This TCR beta chain was sequenced for a study of shared clonotypes between healthy human individuals. CD45RO-negative cells were positively selected for CCR7, leaving out terminally differentiated effector memory CD45RA+ cells. The germline gives CDR1 SEHNR, CDR2 FQNEAQ (reference sequence). The length of the CDR3 is 13 residues. V was clipped by 5 bases and J by 3 bases, with 10 bases between them. This clone was detected a few times. Produced via immunoSEQ multiplex PCR; TCRdb's table is partial and in-frame only. The sample includes more than 2 million clones, 90% to 95% of them seen just once. Specimen: naive CD8+ T cells from PBMCs. This receptor was identified in a man in his late teens or twenties in good health. Some clones in this sample may be carry-over from other donors' samples. The chain uses TRBV7-9 and TRBJ1-1; D possibly corresponds to TRBD1 (5 bases). CDR3 DNA: TGTGCCAGCAGCCCAACCAGGGACACTGAAGCTTTCTTT. This encodes CASSPTRDTEAFF.